Following are 28 T cell receptor beta chains from one sample sequenced in a study of monozygotic twins with inflammatory bowel disease. TCRdb re-called the 5' RACE reads and shows each CDR3 protein once, DNA omitted. Listed are under 150,000 distinct CDR3 sequences; 2% to 2.5% falls within the top ten. Sequencing was done on a sample of blood. All receptors derive from a human donor with ulcerative colitis or Crohn's disease, or a healthy co-twin of an affected twin (not recorded which).

The chain has TRBV29-1 and TRBJ1-1. The CDR3 runs to 14 residues. CDR1 is SQVTM, CDR2 ANQGSEA, per germline. CDR3 sequence: CSVLRDWRNTEAFF.

The chain joins TRBV4-1 to TRBJ2-7; no DNA is available, so the TRBD1 call from TCRdb remains unchecked. Germline V gene lookup returns CDR1 MGHRA and CDR2 YSYEKL. The CDR3 totals 15 residues. CDR3: CASSHWTAGSYEQYF.

The chain uses TRBV5-4 and TRBJ2-3; lacking DNA, the TRBD1 call made by TCRdb goes unchecked. The germline gives CDR1 SGHNT, CDR2 YYREEE (reference sequence). The CDR3 runs 15 residues. CDR3: CASSLVTGGTDTQYF.

The V gene is TRBV19, the J gene TRBJ1-3. CDR3 size: 20 residues. The V gene's germline CDR1 is LNHDA and CDR2 SQIVND (reference sequence). CDR3 region: CASSIYALTGTPVSGNTIYF.

The CDR3 loop reads CASSQWGRDNQPQHF. The chain recombines TRBV4-2 with TRBJ1-5; TCRdb designates TRBD1, a call that cannot be tested without DNA. Looked up from germline, CDR1 is LGHNA and CDR2 is YNFKEQ. The CDR3 spans 15 residues.

J is TRBJ1-2 and V is TRBV20-1; no DNA is available, so the TRBD1 call from TCRdb remains unchecked. This CDR3 contains 15 residues. Germline V gives CDR1 DFQATT, CDR2 SNEGSKA (reference sequence). The CDR3 loop reads CSAAGQITVYYGYTF.

The J gene is TRBJ2-5, the V gene TRBV27; TCRdb lists TRBD1, though no DNA is available to test this call. The V gene's germline CDR1 is MNHEY and CDR2 SMNVEV (reference sequence). CDR3 length: 15 residues. CDR3 sequence: CASSAPGQGDETQYF.

The chain employs TRBV6-2 or TRBV6-3 and TRBJ2-7; checking the TCRdb D call of TRBD2 is not possible without DNA. Germline V gene lookup returns CDR1 MNHEY and CDR2 SVGEGT. The CDR3 is 18 amino acids. The CDR3 protein is CASSYSTLAGTANYEQYF.

The CDR3 spells CASSLTSGGASGELFF. The chain joins TRBV2 to TRBJ2-2; TCRdb gives TRBD2 as the D gene, but with no DNA this cannot be confirmed. Germline V lookup: CDR1 SNHLY, CDR2 FYNNEI. The CDR3 spans 16 residues.

The chain uses TRBV4-3 and TRBJ1-1. This CDR3 spans 14 amino acids. Germline assignment: CDR1 LGHNA and CDR2 YSLEER. The CDR3 sequence is CASSQNTMNTEAFF.

This chain connects TRBV20-1 to TRBJ2-3; absent DNA, TCRdb's TRBD2 call cannot be checked. Germline V gene sequence: CDR1 DFQATT, CDR2 SNEGSKA (reference sequence). This CDR3 comprises 15 residues. Here the CDR3 reads CSADPQRGSTDTQYF.

CDR3 sequence: CASTVSGTGGAQHF. The V call is TRBV6-2 or TRBV6-3, the J call TRBJ1-5; TCRdb picks TRBD1, but there is no DNA to check that call. CDR1 MNHEY and CDR2 SVGEGT come from the germline V gene. The CDR3 runs to 14 residues.

This chain joins TRBV7-3 and TRBJ1-2; TCRdb lists TRBD1, though no DNA is available to test this call. Looked up from germline, CDR1 is SGHTA and CDR2 is FQGTGA. There are 14 residues in the CDR3. The CDR3: CASSWDREGYGYTF.

The chain has TRBV5-1 and TRBJ2-7; without DNA, the TCRdb call of TRBD1 cannot be checked. Germline CDR1 reads SGHRS; CDR2 reads YFSETQ. This CDR3 comprises 15 residues. CDR3 region: CASRRTGGQYYEQYF.

J is TRBJ2-5 and V is TRBV18; checking the TCRdb D call of TRBD1 is not possible without DNA. Per the germline V gene, CDR1 is KGHSH and CDR2 is LQKENI. The CDR3 spans 15 residues. The CDR3 sequence: CASSPGQGFRETQYF.

The V gene is TRBV6-1, the J gene TRBJ2-1; checking the TCRdb D call of TRBD2 is not possible without DNA. Germline V gene data show CDR1 as MNHNS and CDR2 as SASEGT. The CDR3 runs 16 residues. CDR3 sequence: CASRRTSGGQHNEQFF.

The rearrangement joins TRBV7-8 to TRBJ2-3; TCRdb gives TRBD2 as the D gene, but with no DNA this cannot be confirmed. The CDR3 has 20 residues. CDR1 SGHVS and CDR2 FQNEAQ come from the germline V gene. This CDR3 is CASSLILPGERGTSTDTQYF.

The chain employs TRBV7-8 and TRBJ1-5; TCRdb designates TRBD1, a call that cannot be tested without DNA. Germline assignment: CDR1 SGHVS and CDR2 FQNEAQ. This CDR3 region has 16 residues. CDR3: CASSSEQGISNQPQHF.

This rearrangement joins TRBV20-1 to TRBJ2-7. The CDR3 totals 11 residues. Germline V CDR1 and CDR2: DFQATT, SNEGSKA (reference sequence). CDR3 in amino acids: CSARLVYEQYF.

The CDR3: CAISDIVSYEQYF. The chain recombines TRBV10-3 with TRBJ2-7. This CDR3 is 13 amino acids long. Per germline, CDR1 ENHRY and CDR2 SYGVKD.

The V call is TRBV7-3, the J call TRBJ1-1; TCRdb's assignment of TRBD1 cannot be checked, as there is no DNA. CDR3 length: 16 residues. Germline V gene lookup returns CDR1 SGHTA and CDR2 FQGTGA. CDR3 residues: CASSRSPGGGITEAFF.

The CDR3 is CASSPENLSTDTQYF. The chain has TRBV18 and TRBJ2-3. CDR3 size: 15 residues. Germline loops: CDR1 KGHSH, CDR2 LQKENI.

This sequence joins TRBV10-3 and TRBJ2-5; absent DNA, TCRdb's TRBD1 call cannot be checked. CDR1 and CDR2 (germline): ENHRY, SYGVKD. The CDR3 length is 16 residues. The CDR3 reads CAISESMAGEGETQYF.

The rearrangement joins TRBV20-1 to TRBJ2-3; the TCRdb call, TRBD1, lacks DNA for checking. Germline loops: CDR1 DFQATT, CDR2 SNEGSKA (reference sequence). This CDR3 is built from 13 residues. The CDR3 protein is CSASRDATDTQYF.

The chain uses TRBV20-1 and TRBJ2-3; TCRdb gives TRBD1 as the D gene, but with no DNA this cannot be confirmed. Looked up from germline, CDR1 is DFQATT and CDR2 is SNEGSKA (reference sequence). CDR3 size: 14 residues. The CDR3 sequence: CSAEQGTAQDTQYF.

V is TRBV6-1 and J is TRBJ2-7; TCRdb picks TRBD1, but there is no DNA to check that call. The germline CDR1 and CDR2 sequences are MNHNS and SASEGT. The CDR3 runs 16 residues. CDR3 in amino acids: CASVPKPGQGSIEQYF.

This chain connects TRBV7-8 to TRBJ2-3; TCRdb proposes TRBD1, but this gene call is untestable without DNA. Germline V gene sequence: CDR1 SGHVS, CDR2 FQNEAQ. This CDR3 region has 15 residues. This CDR3 is CASSRPIHSPDTQYF.

The chain has TRBV5-1 and TRBJ1-2; TCRdb names TRBD1, which stays unverified in the absence of DNA. The CDR3 spans 15 residues. The V gene's germline CDR1 is SGHRS and CDR2 YFSETQ. This chain's CDR3 is CASSLVSGTGEGYTF.